The 24 T cell receptor beta chains reported below all come from one sample, sequenced in a study of T cells after yellow fever vaccination. MiXCR, applied by TCRdb to the 5' RACE reads, yields one record per CDR3 protein. The sample holds about 320,000 distinct CDR3 sequences, 3.5% to 4.5% seen once. Source: PBMCs, taken 15 days after the yellow fever booster vaccination. The receptor source for this set is a man aged 18 to 30 who received the YFV17D yellow fever vaccine.

Many counts were recorded for this clonotype. The V and J genes are TRBV29-1 and TRBJ2-2; D unclear. Germline V lookup: CDR1 SQVTM, CDR2 ANQGSEA. The CDR3 is 11 residues long. Trimming left V 1 base short and J 7 bases short, with 4 bases between. This chain's CDR3 is CSVEAYGELFF. The CDR3 DNA sequence: TGCAGCGTTGAAGCCTACGGGGAGCTGTTTTTT.

The chain links TRBV12-3 or TRBV12-4 to TRBJ1-5, with D tentatively TRBD1 (6 bases). Trimming removed 5 bases at V and 7 bases at J, with 21 bases between. The CDR3 is 16 residues long. Here the CDR3 DNA reads TGTGCCAGCAGTGTCCTGGGGCAGGGGAATCAACAGCCCCAGCATTTT. This gives the protein CASSVLGQGNQQPQHF.

This clonotype was counted many times. The V call is TRBV20-1, the J call TRBJ2-3; 7 bases align to TRBD2. The CDR3 spans 14 residues. Per germline, CDR1 DFQATT and CDR2 SNEGSKA (reference sequence). V shed 5 bases, J shed 1 base, and the junction held 6 bases outside the gene matches. CDR3 bases: TGCAGTGCTCCCTTAGCGGGTCGCACAGATACGCAGTATTTT. It is translated as CSAPLAGRTDTQYF.

This chain links TRBV12-3 or TRBV12-4 with TRBJ2-1, with TRBD2 identical over 11 bases. This CDR3 has 17 residues. V shed 5 bases, J shed 2 bases, and the junction held 8 bases outside the gene matches. CDR3 sequence reads: CASSRLAGGAAYNEQFF. DNA of the CDR3: TGTGCCAGCAGTCGGTTAGCGGGGGGGGCAGCCTACAATGAGCAGTTCTTC.

This clonotype came up many times. This chain uses TRBV7-2 with TRBJ2-2; 11 nucleotides agree with TRBD2. The V and J ends lost 5 bases and 6 bases, in that order; junction bases with no gene match: 5. From germline, CDR1 is SGHTA and CDR2 FQGNSA. The CDR3 is 15 residues long. CDR3 in amino acids: CASSHTSGGAGELFF. CDR3 DNA sequence: TGTGCCAGCAGCCATACTAGCGGGGGCGCCGGGGAGCTGTTTTTT.

This clonotype was observed at least ten times. The rearrangement links TRBV5-5 to TRBJ1-1, with no clear D. CDR1 and CDR2 from the germline V gene are SGHKS and YYEKEE (reference sequence). Trimming left V 6 bases short and J 4 bases short, with 7 bases between. This CDR3 contains 11 residues. The CDR3: CASTQATEAFF. The CDR3 coding sequence is TGTGCCAGCACCCAAGCCACTGAAGCTTTCTTT.

This clonotype has ten or more counts. The rearrangement uses TRBV5-4 and TRBJ1-4, with TRBD1 as a possible D gene (5 bases). Germline V gene sequence: CDR1 SGHNT, CDR2 YYREEE (reference sequence). This CDR3 region has 15 residues. V shed 0 bases and J shed 11 bases, with 17 bases lying between them. This CDR3 is CASSLAGGTHEKLFF. CDR3 DNA: TGTGCCAGCAGCTTGGCCGGGGGGACCCACGAGAAACTGTTTTTT.

This clonotype was recorded many times. V and J are TRBV10-3 and TRBJ2-5; D might be TRBD2 (6 bases). The CDR3 loop spans 14 amino acids. CDR1 ENHRY and CDR2 SYGVKD come from the germline V gene. V lost 2 bases and J lost 6, with 13 bases in between. The CDR3 is CAISERDGRQTQYF. The DNA of the CDR3 is TGTGCCATCAGTGAGCGGGACGGGAGACAGACCCAGTACTTC.

This clonotype came up many times. The chain links TRBV5-5 to TRBJ1-5; D is unclear. Germline lookup yields CDR1 SGHKS and CDR2 YYEKEE (reference sequence). The ends were cut back, 7 bases at V and 3 bases at J, with 23 bases in the middle. CDR3 size: 17 residues. The CDR3 DNA follows: TGTGCCAGCCCACGAAACCCAGGCGAATCAAACAATCAGCCCCAGCATTTT. Translated, it gives CASPRNPGESNNQPQHF.

This rearrangement joins TRBV4-1 to TRBJ2-7; TRBD1 is a possible D gene (5 bases). Trimming shortened V by 0 bases and J by 3 bases, and 12 bases separated the two germline ends. CDR1 is MGHRA, CDR2 YSYEKL, per germline. The CDR3 has 15 residues. The CDR3 nucleotides read TGCGCCAGCAGCCAAGATTCAGGGTTTAGCTACGAGCAGTACTTC. Its translation: CASSQDSGFSYEQYF.

This clonotype has at least ten counts. V and J are TRBV18 and TRBJ2-3; D gene ambiguous. V lost 0 bases to trimming and J lost 4 bases, with 11 bases between them. Germline V gives CDR1 KGHSH, CDR2 LQKENI. This CDR3 region has 15 residues. The CDR3 DNA is TGTGCCAGCTCACCACCAATTGGGGTTTCAGATACGCAGTATTTT. The encoded protein is CASSPPIGVSDTQYF. The whole variable domain, remainder taken from reference TRBV18 and TRBJ2-3, is NAGVMQNPRHLVRRRGQEARLRCSPMKGHSHVYWYRQLPEEGLKFMVYLQKENIIDESGMPKERFSAEFPKEGPSILRIQQVVRGDSAAYFCASSPPIGVSDTQYFGPGTRLTVL.

This rearrangement joins TRBV23-1 to TRBJ2-3; D is unclear. TRBV23-1 is treated as an ORF (open reading frame) with a function not yet certain. This CDR3 comprises 16 residues. V lost 6 bases and J 4 bases, leaving 20 bases between the germline ends. The CDR3 nucleotides are TGCGCCAGCAGCCCCACCCGACCCTGGGTCGCAGATACGCAGTATTTT. As protein: CASSPTRPWVADTQYF.

This clonotype has just a few counts. The V and J genes are TRBV29-1 and TRBJ1-2, with unresolved D. The germline CDR1 and CDR2 sequences are SQVTM and ANQGSEA. This CDR3 has 14 residues. V lost 0 bases, J lost 3 bases, and 11 bases lay in between. DNA for the CDR3: TGCAGCGTTGAAGATCGTGTCACCCACTATGGCTACACCTTC. Its protein product is CSVEDRVTHYGYTF.

This clonotype was counted between two and nine times. The CDR3, as DNA: TGCAGCGCAGTGAACATAAGGAGCTATGGCTACACCTTC. Translation: CSAVNIRSYGYTF. The chain combines TRBV29-1 with TRBJ1-2; no firm D call. Trimming removed 7 bases from V and 4 bases from J, with 16 bases in between. This CDR3 has 13 residues. CDR1 is SQVTM, CDR2 ANQGSEA, per germline.

This clonotype was observed at least ten times. The chain is built from TRBV12-3 or TRBV12-4 and TRBJ1-1; TRBD1 aligns across 11 bases. This CDR3 has 18 amino acids. Losses at the gene ends were 2 bases for V and 4 bases for J; bases not matched to a gene: 12. In DNA form, the CDR3 reads TGTGCCAGCAGTTTATTAGGTGGAGGACAGGGGGCGATCACTGAAGCTTTCTTT. Translated: CASSLLGGGQGAITEAFF.

This clonotype was observed many times. The chain uses TRBV5-1 and TRBJ1-1; 7 bases map to TRBD1. Germline-derived CDR1 and CDR2 are SGHRS and YFSETQ. Unmatched junction bases numbered 11, after V lost 3 bases and J lost 6 bases. This CDR3 comprises 15 residues. This CDR3 is CASSYPTGTGAEAFF. The DNA of the CDR3 is TGCGCCAGCAGCTATCCGACAGGGACTGGGGCTGAAGCTTTCTTT.

The rearrangement joins TRBV20-1 to TRBJ1-2; tentative D call: TRBD1 (5 bases). Trimming took 3 bases from V and 6 from J, leaving 14 bases between them. Germline loops: CDR1 DFQATT, CDR2 SNEGSKA (reference sequence). The CDR3 contains 13 residues. The CDR3 is CSASVEGKDGYTF. DNA for the CDR3: TGCAGTGCTAGTGTAGAGGGGAAGGATGGCTACACCTTC.

This clonotype was found a few times. The rearrangement uses TRBV5-1 and TRBJ1-6, with D perhaps TRBD1 (5 bases). V was cut by 4 bases and J by 6 bases, with 14 bases left in between. This CDR3 is built from 15 residues. Germline loops: CDR1 SGHRS, CDR2 YFSETQ. CDR3 protein: CASSEGTALNSPLHF. The CDR3, as DNA: TGCGCCAGCAGCGAGGGGACGGCGCTTAATTCACCCCTCCACTTT.

This clonotype showed up just a few times. The V gene is TRBV12-3 or TRBV12-4, the J gene TRBJ2-7, with 8 positions matching TRBD1. With V trimmed by 6 bases and J by 3 bases, 4 bases remained unmatched. The CDR3 runs to 13 residues. The CDR3 sequence is CASSPDRDYEQYV. Written as DNA, the CDR3 is TGTGCCAGCAGCCCGGACAGGGACTACGAGCAGTACGTC.

The sample holds many counts of this clonotype. The chain links TRBV10-3 to TRBJ1-1; no clear D. V was trimmed by 5 bases and J by 0 bases, leaving 16 bases between them. CDR3 size: 16 residues. From germline, CDR1 is ENHRY and CDR2 SYGVKD. CDR3 residues: CAISTDGSQLNTEAFF. The CDR3 bases are TGTGCCATCAGTACCGACGGTAGCCAATTGAACACTGAAGCTTTCTTT.

The chain links TRBV7-8 to TRBJ2-7, with 10 bases fitting TRBD2. The germline gives CDR1 SGHVS, CDR2 FQNEAQ. V dropped 5 bases and J dropped 2; count of bases not matched to a gene: 6. The CDR3 is 15 residues long. Here the CDR3 DNA reads TGTGCCAGCAGCCCCGGACTAGCGGTGACCTACGAGCAGTACTTC. Translation gives CASSPGLAVTYEQYF.

Many counts were recorded for this clonotype. The chain has TRBV4-1 and TRBJ2-7; TRBD1 matches at 9 bases. The germline CDR1 and CDR2 sequences are MGHRA and YSYEKL. J lost 3 bases, V lost 3 bases, and 6 bases had no gene match. This CDR3 comprises 15 residues. The CDR3 region is CASSHTSGQGYEQYF. As DNA, the CDR3 is TGCGCCAGCAGCCATACATCGGGACAGGGCTACGAGCAGTACTTC.

This clonotype has a handful of counts. V is TRBV29-1 and J is TRBJ1-2, with D maybe TRBD1 (5 bases). The CDR3 runs to 12 residues. Germline CDR1 and CDR2: SQVTM and ANQGSEA. Trimming took off 8 bases at V and 4 bases at J, with 14 bases between the two ends. CDR3 bases: TGCAGCACGACCGGGACCACCTATGGCTACACCTTC. Residues: CSTTGTTYGYTF.

V usage is TRBV11-3 and J usage is TRBJ2-7, with D perhaps TRBD2 (6 bases). Trimming took 5 bases from V and 0 from J, leaving 26 bases between them. The germline V gene has CDR1 SGHNT and CDR2 YENEEA. This CDR3 has 19 amino acids. The CDR3 sequence is CASSERPRAEGRSSYEQYV. DNA for the CDR3: TGTGCCAGCAGCGAACGACCCCGCGCGGAGGGACGTAGCTCCTACGAGCAGTACGTC.